One sample yielded the 2 T cell receptor beta chains listed below, sequenced in a study of blood T cell repertoires in COVID-19. Assay: immunoSEQ multiplex PCR; the TCRdb copy retains only in-frame clones and omits some. The sample includes about 670,000 clones, just under 90% of them seen just once. Sequences were obtained from peripheral blood. The receptors here all came from a young woman with acute or convalescent COVID-19.

The chain recombines TRBV4-3 with TRBJ1-1; no clear D. This CDR3 region has 13 residues. Per the germline V gene, CDR1 is LGHNA and CDR2 is YSLEER. V lost 3 bases and J 1 base, leaving 6 bases between the germline ends. CDR3 nucleotide sequence: TGCGCCAGCAGCCAGGTACAGAACACTGAAGCTTTCTTT. Its translation: CASSQVQNTEAFF.

The rearrangement uses TRBV6-2 or TRBV6-3 and TRBJ1-6; D ambiguous. Germline values: CDR1 MNHEY, CDR2 SVGEGT. V was cut by 2 bases and J by 5 bases, with 13 bases left in between. The CDR3 is made up of 16 amino acids. The chain's CDR3 is CASSYPPELDNSPLHF. The CDR3 DNA reads as TGTGCCAGCAGTTACCCTCCCGAATTAGATAATTCACCCCTCCACTTT.